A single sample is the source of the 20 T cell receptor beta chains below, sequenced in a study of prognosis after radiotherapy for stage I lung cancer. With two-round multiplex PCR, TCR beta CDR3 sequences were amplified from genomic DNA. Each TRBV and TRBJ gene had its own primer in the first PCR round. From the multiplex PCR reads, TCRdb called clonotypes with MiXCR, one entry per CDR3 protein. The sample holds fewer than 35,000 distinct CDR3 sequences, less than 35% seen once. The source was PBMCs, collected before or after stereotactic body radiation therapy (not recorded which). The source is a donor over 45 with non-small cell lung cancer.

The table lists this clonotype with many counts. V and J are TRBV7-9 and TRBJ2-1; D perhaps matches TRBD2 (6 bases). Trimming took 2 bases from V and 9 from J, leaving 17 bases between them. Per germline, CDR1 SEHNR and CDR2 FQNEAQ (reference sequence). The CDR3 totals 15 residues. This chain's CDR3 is CASSLLSGVSGEQFF. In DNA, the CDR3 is TGTGCCAGCAGCTTATTGTCGGGAGTCAGCGGTGAGCAGTTCTTC.

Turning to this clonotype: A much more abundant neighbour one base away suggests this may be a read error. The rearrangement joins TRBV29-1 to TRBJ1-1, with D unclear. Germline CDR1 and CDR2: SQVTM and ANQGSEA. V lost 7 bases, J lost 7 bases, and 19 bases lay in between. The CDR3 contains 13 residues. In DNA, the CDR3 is TGCAGCGGGTCGCCTCAGTGGGCAATTGAAGCTTTCTTT. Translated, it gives CSGSPQWAIEAFF.

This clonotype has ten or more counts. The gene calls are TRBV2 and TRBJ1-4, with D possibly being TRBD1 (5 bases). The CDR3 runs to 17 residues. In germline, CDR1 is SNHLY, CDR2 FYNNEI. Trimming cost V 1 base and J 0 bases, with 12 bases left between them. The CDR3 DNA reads TGTGCCAGCAGTGAAGAGAGGGGCATCGCAACTAATGAAAAACTGTTTTTT. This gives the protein CASSEERGIATNEKLFF. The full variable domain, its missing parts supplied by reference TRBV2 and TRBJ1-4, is EPEVTQTPSHQVTQMGQEVILRCVPISNHLYFYWYRQILGQKVEFLVSFYNNEISEKSEIFDDQFSVERPDGSNFTLKIRSTKLEDSAMYFCASSEERGIATNEKLFFGSGTQLSVL.

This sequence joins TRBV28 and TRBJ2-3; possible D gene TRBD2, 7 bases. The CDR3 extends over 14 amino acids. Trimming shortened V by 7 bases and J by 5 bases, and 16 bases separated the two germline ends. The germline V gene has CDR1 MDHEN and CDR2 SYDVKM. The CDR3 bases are TGTGCCAGCACGGAGGGGGGGCGTAAAGATACGCAGTATTTT. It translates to CASTEGGRKDTQYF.

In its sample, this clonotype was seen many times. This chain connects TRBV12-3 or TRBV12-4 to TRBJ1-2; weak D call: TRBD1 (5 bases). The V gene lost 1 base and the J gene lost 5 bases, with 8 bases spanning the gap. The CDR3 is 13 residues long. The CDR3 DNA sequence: TGTGCCAGCAGTTTAGGGGGACTATATGGCTACACCTTC. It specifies CASSLGGLYGYTF.

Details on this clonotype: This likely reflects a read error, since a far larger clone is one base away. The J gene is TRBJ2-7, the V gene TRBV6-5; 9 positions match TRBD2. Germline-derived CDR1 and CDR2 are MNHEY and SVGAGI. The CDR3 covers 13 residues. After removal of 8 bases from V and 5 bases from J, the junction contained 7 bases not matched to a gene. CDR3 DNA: TGTGCCAGCCCTGTGGCTAGCGGGAACGAGCAGTACTTC. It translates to CASPVASGNEQYF.

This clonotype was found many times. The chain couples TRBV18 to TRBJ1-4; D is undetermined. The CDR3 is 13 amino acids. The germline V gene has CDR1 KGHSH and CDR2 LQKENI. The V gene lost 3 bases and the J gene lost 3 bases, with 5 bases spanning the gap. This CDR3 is CASSPVANEKLFF. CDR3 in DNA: TGTGCCAGCTCACCTGTAGCTAATGAAAAACTGTTTTTT.

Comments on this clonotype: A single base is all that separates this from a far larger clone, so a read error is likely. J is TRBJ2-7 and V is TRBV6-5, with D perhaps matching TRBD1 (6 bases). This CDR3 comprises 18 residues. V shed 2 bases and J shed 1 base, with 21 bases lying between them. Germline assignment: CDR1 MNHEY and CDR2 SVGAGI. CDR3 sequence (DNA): TGTGCCAGCAGTTACGGGTTAATGCATAGGGACAAGTCCTACGAGCAGTACTTC. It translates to CASSYGLMHRDKSYEQYF.

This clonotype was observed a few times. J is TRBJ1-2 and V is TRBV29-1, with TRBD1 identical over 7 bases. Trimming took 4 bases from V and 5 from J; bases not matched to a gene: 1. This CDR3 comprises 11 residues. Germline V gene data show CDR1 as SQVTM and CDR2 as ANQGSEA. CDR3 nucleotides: TGCAGCGTTGGGACAGGATATGGCTACACCTTC. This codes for CSVGTGYGYTF.

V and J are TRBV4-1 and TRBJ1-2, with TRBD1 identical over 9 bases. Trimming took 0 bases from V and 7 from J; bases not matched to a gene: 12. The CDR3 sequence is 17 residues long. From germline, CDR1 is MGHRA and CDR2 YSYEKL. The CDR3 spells CASSQDFGTGCSSGYTF. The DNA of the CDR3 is TGCGCCAGCAGCCAAGATTTCGGGACAGGGTGCTCGAGTGGCTACACCTTC.

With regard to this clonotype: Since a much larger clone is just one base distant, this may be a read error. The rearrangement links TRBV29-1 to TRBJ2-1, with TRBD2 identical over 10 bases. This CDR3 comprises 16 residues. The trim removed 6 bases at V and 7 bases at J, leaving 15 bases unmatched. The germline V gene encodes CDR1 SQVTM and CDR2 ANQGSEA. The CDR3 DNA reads TGCAGCGTACGACAAAGTCTAGCGGGAGCACAGAATGAGCAGTTCTTC. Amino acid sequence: CSVRQSLAGAQNEQFF.

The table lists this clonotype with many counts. CDR3 protein: CATRVDTQYF. Written as DNA, the CDR3 is TGTGCCACTCGGGTGGATACGCAGTATTTT. V and J are TRBV2 and TRBJ2-3; no firm D call. In germline, CDR1 is SNHLY, CDR2 FYNNEI. The V gene lost 10 bases and the J gene lost 6 bases, with 8 bases spanning the gap. The CDR3 sequence is 10 residues long.

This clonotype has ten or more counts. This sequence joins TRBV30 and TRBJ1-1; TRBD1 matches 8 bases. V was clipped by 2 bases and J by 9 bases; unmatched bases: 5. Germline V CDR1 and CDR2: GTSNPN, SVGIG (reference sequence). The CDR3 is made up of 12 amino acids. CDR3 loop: CAWSFTGGKAFF. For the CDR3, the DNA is TGTGCCTGGAGTTTTACAGGGGGTAAAGCTTTCTTT.

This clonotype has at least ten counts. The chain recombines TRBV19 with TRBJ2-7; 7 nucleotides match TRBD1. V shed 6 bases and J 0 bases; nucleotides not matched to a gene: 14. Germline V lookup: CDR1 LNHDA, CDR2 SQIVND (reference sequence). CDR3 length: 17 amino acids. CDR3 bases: TGTGCCAGTAGCCAAATTGGGACAGCTACCTACTCCTACGAGCAGTACTTC. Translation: CASSQIGTATYSYEQYF.

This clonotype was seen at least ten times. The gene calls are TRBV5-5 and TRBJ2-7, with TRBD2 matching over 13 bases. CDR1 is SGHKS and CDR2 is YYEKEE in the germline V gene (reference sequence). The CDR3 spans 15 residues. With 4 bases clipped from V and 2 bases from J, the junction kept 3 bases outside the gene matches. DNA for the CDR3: TGTGCCAGCAGCCGGGGACTAGCGGGGACCTACGAGCAGTACTTC. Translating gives CASSRGLAGTYEQYF.

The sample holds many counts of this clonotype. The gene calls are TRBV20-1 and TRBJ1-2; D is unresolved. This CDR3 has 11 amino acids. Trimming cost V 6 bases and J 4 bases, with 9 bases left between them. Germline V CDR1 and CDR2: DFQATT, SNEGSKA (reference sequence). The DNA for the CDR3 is TGCAGTGCCCTCGTTGTCTATGGCTACACCTTC. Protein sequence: CSALVVYGYTF.

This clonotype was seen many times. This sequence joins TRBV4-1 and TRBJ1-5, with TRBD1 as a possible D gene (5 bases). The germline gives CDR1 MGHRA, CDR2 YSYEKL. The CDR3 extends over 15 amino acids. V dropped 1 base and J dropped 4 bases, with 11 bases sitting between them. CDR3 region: CASSQVRGGNQPQHF. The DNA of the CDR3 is TGCGCCAGCAGCCAAGTCCGGGGGGGGAATCAGCCCCAGCATTTT.

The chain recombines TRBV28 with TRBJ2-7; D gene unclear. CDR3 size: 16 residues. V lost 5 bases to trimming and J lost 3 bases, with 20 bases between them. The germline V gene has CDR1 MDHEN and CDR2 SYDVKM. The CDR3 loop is CASSPIPWLDNYEQYF. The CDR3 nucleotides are TGTGCCAGCAGTCCTATACCCTGGCTAGATAACTACGAGCAGTACTTC. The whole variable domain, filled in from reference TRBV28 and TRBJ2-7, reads DVKVTQSSRYLVKRTGEKVFLECVQDMDHENMFWYRQDPGLGLRLIYFSYDVKMKEKGDIPEGYSVSREKKERFSLILESASTNQTSMYLCASSPIPWLDNYEQYFGPGTRLTVT.

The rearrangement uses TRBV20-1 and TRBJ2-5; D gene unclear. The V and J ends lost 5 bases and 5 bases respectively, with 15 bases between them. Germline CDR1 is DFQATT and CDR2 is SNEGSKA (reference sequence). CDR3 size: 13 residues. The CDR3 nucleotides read TGCAGTGCTGGCCGCCAGGTTCCCGAGACCCAGTACTTC. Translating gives CSAGRQVPETQYF.

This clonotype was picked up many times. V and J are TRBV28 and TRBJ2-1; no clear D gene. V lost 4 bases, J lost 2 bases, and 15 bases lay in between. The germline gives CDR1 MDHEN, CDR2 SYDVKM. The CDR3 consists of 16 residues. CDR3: CASSSPPETPYNEQFF. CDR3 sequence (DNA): TGTGCCAGCAGTTCCCCCCCCGAGACCCCCTACAATGAGCAGTTCTTC.